This TCR beta chain is drawn from a study of blood T cell repertoires in COVID-19. Study as a whole: In each case, the material was cDNA or gDNA derived from T cells, B-cell-depleted T cells, or PBMCs.

Only one count was recorded for this clone. Original data processing: Reference gene primer amplification gave nucleated cell count estimates. TCRdb's table, derived via immunoSEQ multiplex PCR, lists solely in-frame clones and lacks some. V and J calls and clone size come straight from that table; D and trimming were deduced from the DNA. The sample lists some 400,000 clones; approximately 89% were seen once. Individuals aged about 18 to 90 years were recruited from 24 US areas. Cohort 3 donors were reported recovered after two negative PCRs, clearance, or symptom resolution. This CDR3 region has 13 residues. V lost 7 bases and J lost 7; bases outside the gene matches: 4. Germline lookup yields CDR1 MNHEY and CDR2 SVGAGI.

The chain joins TRBV6-5 to TRBJ2-1; TRBD2 agrees at 10 bases. The sequencing sample was made of PBMCs or T cells enriched from blood (not recorded which). This receptor was identified in a woman aged 25 to 39 who had recovered from COVID-19. CDR3 region: CASKNSGGNEQFF. CDR3 sequence (DNA): TGTGCCAGCAAGAATAGCGGGGGGAATGAGCAGTTCTTC.